This TCR beta chain is from a study of molecular identifiers for immune sequencing clone quantification. MiXCR, applied by TCRdb to the PCR reads, yields one record per CDR3 protein. Here the sample spans more than 85,000 distinct CDR3 sequences, roughly 38% being singletons. This clonotype was seen ten or more times. The sample was naive CD8+ T cells from blood, with Jurkat cell RNA spiked in. Subset: FACS-sorted CD8+CD4-CCR7+CD45RA+ naive T cells. The clonotype comes from a human donor in good health. Some libraries in this study had Jurkat cell RNA spiked in.

The CDR3, as DNA: TGTGCCAGCAGCTTGACAGGGTACGCACACGAGCAGTACTTC. Translated, it gives CASSLTGYAHEQYF. The genes are TRBV28 and TRBJ2-7; 7 bases map to TRBD1. From germline, CDR1 is MDHEN and CDR2 SYDVKM. V lost 6 bases, J lost 5 bases, and 10 bases stayed unmatched. The CDR3 has 14 residues.